This is a list of T cell receptor beta chains from one sample in a study of blood T cell repertoires in COVID-19. The protocol was immunoSEQ multiplex PCR, while the TCRdb copy is restricted to in-frame clones and leaves out a portion. The profile covers 40,000 to 60,000 clones, with about 86% appearing a single time and about 4.2% taken by the ten largest. Sample: peripheral blood. The origin of the receptors is a man older than 75 with active COVID-19. The conserved cysteine and the conserved F or W are not part of the CDR3 here. Fields, in order: D gene, V gene, CDR3 protein. The D gene is left open where the match is weak.

NA TRBV20-1 SASSEETQY
NA TRBV6-2/TRBV6-3 ASSPLEWRVDEQY
NA TRBV3-1/TRBV3-2 ASSQEGGEPQH
NA TRBV5-6 ASSFGTASYGYT
NA TRBV5-4 ASSNPGLLAKNIQY
NA TRBV24-1 ATSDLRRTGGGQETQY
TRBD2 TRBV3-1/TRBV3-2 ASSRLAGTHTQY
NA TRBV24-1 ATSAVCRYT
NA TRBV6-1 ASSEATGRETQY
NA TRBV14 ASSPGWGTDTQY
TRBD1 TRBV6-5 ASRAAGQGSGYT
NA TRBV5-6 ASSWANTEAF
TRBD1 TRBV30 AWSPPVDRVTEQY